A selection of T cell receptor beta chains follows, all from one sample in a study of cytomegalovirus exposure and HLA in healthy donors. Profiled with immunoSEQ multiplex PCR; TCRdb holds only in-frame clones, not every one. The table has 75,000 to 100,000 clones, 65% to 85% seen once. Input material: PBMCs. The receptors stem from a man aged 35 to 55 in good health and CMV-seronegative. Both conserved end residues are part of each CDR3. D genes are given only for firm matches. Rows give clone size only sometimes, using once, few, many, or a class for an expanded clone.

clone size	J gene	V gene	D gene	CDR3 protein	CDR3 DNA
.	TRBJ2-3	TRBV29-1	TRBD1	CSVGQGLDTQYF	TGCAGCGTTGGACAGGGGCTGGATACGCAGTATTTT
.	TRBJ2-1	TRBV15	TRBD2	CATSRGRTSGNSYNEQFF	TGTGCCACCAGCAGAGGAAGGACTAGCGGGAACTCCTACAATGAGCAGTTCTTC
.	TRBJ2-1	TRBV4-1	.	CASSQVASAAYNEQFF	TGCGCCAGCAGCCAAGTCGCTAGCGCCGCCTACAATGAGCAGTTCTTC
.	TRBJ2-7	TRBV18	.	CASSPRTNPYEQYF	TGTGCCAGCTCACCACGGACTAACCCGTACGAGCAGTACTTC
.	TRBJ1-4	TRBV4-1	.	CASSQVTTNEKLFF	TGCGCCAGCAGCCAAGTCACAACTAATGAAAAACTGTTTTTT
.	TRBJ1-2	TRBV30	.	CAWAPTGNYGYTF	TGTGCCTGGGCCCCAACAGGAAACTATGGCTACACCTTC
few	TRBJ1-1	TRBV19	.	CASSINRGNTEAFF	TGTGCCAGTAGTATTAATCGAGGGAACACTGAAGCTTTCTTT
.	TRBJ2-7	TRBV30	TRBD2	CAWSVGGGPYEQYF	TGTGCCTGGAGTGTTGGGGGAGGGCCTTACGAGCAGTACTTC
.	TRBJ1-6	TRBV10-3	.	CAIGQGFDSPLHF	TGTGCCATCGGGCAGGGCTTTGATTCACCCCTCCACTTT
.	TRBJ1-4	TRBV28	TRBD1	CASSLFSAGGYEKLFF	TGTGCCAGCAGTTTATTTTCTGCAGGGGGCTATGAAAAACTGTTTTTT
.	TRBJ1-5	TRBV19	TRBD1	CASSKADRGLDQPQHF	TGTGCCAGTAGTAAGGCGGACAGGGGGCTTGATCAGCCCCAGCATTTT
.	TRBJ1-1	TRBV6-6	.	CASSYSGGVNTEAFF	TGTGCCAGCAGTTACTCGGGCGGGGTGAACACTGAAGCTTTCTTT
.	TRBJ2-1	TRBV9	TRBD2	CASSRTLAGAYNEQFF	TGTGCCAGCAGTCGAACCCTAGCGGGGGCCTACAATGAGCAGTTCTTC
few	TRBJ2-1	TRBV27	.	CASSLQGNEQFF	TGTGCCAGCAGTTTACAGGGTAATGAGCAGTTCTTC
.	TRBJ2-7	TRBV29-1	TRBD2	CSVGWTSGVGEAYEQYF	TGCAGCGTTGGCTGGACTAGCGGGGTAGGAGAGGCCTACGAGCAGTACTTC
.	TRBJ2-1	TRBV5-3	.	CARSSSPAASCGEQFF	TGTGCCAGAAGCTCCAGCCCAGCGGCAAGCTGCGGTGAGCAGTTCTTC
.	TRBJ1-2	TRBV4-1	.	CASSQVFSGANYGYTF	TGCGCCAGCAGCCAAGTCTTTTCAGGGGCTAACTATGGCTACACCTTC